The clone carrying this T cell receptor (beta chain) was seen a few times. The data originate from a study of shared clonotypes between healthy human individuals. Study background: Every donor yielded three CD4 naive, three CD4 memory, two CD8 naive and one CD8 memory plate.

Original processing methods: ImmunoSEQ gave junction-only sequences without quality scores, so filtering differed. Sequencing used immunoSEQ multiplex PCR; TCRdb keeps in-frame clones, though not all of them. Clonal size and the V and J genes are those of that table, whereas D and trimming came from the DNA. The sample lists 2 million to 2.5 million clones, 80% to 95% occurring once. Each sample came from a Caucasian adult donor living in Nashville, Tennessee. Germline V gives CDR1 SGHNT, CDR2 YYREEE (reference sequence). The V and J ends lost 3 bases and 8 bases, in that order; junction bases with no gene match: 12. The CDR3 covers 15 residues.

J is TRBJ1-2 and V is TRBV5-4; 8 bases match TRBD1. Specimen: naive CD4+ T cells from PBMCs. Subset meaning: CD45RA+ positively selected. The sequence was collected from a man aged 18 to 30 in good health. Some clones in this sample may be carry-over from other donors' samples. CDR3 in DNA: TGTGCCAGCAGCTCCCCTCGGGACAGGATATTGGGCTACACCTTC. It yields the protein CASSSPRDRILGYTF.